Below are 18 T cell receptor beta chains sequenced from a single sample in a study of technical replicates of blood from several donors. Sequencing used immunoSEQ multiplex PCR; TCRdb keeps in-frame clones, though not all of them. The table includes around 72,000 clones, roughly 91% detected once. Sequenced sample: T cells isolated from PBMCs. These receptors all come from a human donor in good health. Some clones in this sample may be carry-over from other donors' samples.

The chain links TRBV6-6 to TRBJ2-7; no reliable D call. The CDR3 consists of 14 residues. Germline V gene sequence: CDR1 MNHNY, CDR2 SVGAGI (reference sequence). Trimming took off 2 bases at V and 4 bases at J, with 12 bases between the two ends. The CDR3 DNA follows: TGTGCCAGCAGTTACACGGGTTCGCCGTACGAGCAGTACTTC. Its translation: CASSYTGSPYEQYF.

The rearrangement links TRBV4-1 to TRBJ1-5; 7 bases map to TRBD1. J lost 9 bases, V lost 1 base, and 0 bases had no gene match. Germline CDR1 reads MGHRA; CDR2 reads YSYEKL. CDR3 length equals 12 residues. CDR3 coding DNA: TGCGCCAGCAGCCAAGGGACAGGGCCCCAGCATTTT. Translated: CASSQGTGPQHF.

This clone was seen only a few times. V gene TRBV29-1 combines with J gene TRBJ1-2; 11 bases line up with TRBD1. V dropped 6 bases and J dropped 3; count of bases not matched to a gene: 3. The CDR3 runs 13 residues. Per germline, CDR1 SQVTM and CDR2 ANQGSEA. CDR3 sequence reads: CSVPGQGDYGYTF. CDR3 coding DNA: TGCAGCGTCCCGGGACAGGGGGACTATGGCTACACCTTC.

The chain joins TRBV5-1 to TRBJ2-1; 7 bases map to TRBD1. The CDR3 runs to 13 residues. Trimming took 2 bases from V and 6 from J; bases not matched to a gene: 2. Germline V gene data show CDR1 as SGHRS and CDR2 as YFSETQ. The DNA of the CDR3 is TGCGCCAGCAGCTTTAGACAGGGCAATGAGCAGTTCTTC. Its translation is CASSFRQGNEQFF.

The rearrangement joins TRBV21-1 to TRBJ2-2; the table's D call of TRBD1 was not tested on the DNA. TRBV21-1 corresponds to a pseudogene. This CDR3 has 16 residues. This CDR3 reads CASSKASQSNTGELFF. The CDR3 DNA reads TGTGCCAGCAGCAAAGCGTCACAGTCGAACACCGGGGAGCTGTTTTTT.

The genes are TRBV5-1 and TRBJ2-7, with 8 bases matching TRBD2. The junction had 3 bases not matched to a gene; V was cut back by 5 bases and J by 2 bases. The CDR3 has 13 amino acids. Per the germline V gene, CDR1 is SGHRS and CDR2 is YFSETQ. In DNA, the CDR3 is TGCGCCAGCAGAAAGGGACTAGCCTACGAGCAGTACTTC. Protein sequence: CASRKGLAYEQYF.

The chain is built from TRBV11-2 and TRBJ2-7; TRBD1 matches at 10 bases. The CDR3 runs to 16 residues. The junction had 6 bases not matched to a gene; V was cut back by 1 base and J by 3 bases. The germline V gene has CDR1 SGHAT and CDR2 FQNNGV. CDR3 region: CASSLGGTGDSYEQYF. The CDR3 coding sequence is TGTGCCAGCAGCTTAGGCGGGACAGGGGATAGCTACGAGCAGTACTTC.

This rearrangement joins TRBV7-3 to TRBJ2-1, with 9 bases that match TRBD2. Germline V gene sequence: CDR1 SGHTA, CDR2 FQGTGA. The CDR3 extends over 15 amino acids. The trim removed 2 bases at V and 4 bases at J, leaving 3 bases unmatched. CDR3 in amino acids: CASSLGLAGYNEQFF. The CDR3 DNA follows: TGTGCCAGCAGCTTAGGGCTAGCGGGGTACAATGAGCAGTTCTTC.

The DNA of the CDR3 is TGCAGCGCCAGGCCGGGAGCGGGGGGGCTCCACACAGATACGCAGTATTTT. This encodes CSARPGAGGLHTDTQYF. J is TRBJ2-3 and V is TRBV29-1; 10 bases map to TRBD2. The germline CDR1 and CDR2 sequences are SQVTM and ANQGSEA. V lost 7 bases, J lost 2 bases, and 15 bases stayed unmatched. The CDR3 length is 17 residues.

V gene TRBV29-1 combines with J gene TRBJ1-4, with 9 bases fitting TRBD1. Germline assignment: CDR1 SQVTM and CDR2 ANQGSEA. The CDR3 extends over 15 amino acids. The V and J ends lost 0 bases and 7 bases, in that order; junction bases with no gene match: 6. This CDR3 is CSVEESGTGSEKLFF. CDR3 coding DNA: TGCAGCGTTGAAGAGTCCGGGACAGGGAGTGAAAAACTGTTTTTT.

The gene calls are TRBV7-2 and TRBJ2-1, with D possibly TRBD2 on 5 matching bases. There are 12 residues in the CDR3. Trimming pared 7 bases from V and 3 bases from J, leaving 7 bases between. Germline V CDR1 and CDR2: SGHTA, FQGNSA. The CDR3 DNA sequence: TGTGCCAGCACGAGGGTCTACAATGAGCAGTTCTTC. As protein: CASTRVYNEQFF.

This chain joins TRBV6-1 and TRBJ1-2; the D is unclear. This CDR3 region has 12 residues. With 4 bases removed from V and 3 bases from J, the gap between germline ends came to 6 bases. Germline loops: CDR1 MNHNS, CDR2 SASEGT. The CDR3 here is CASSGLDYGYTF. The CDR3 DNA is TGTGCCAGCAGTGGGCTCGACTATGGCTACACCTTC.

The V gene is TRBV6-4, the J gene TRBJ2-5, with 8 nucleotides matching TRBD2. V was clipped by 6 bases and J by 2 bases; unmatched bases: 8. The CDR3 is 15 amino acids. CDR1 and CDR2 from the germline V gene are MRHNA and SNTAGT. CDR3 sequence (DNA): TGTGCCAGCAGCCCCACTACTAGCGGTCAAGAGACCCAGTACTTC. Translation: CASSPTTSGQETQYF.

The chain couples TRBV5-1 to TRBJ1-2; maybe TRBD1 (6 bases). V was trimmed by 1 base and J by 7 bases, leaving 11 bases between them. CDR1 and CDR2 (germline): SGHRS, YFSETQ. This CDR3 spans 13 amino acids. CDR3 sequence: CASSLFRTAGYTF. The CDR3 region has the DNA TGCGCCAGCAGCTTGTTTCGGACAGCTGGCTACACCTTC.

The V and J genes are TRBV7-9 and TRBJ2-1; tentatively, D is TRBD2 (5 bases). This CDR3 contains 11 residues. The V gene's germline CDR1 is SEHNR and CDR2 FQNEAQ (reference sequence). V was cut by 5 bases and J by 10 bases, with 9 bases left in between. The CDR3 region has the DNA TGTGCCAGCAGCGACCGAGGGGAGCAGTTCTTC. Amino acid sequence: CASSDRGEQFF.

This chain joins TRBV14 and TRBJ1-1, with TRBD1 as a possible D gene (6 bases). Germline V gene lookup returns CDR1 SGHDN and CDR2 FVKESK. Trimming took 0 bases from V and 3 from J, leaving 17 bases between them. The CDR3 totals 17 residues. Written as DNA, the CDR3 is TGTGCCAGCAGCCAAGATTTCCGGGCGACAGGAGACACTGAAGCTTTCTTT. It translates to CASSQDFRATGDTEAFF.

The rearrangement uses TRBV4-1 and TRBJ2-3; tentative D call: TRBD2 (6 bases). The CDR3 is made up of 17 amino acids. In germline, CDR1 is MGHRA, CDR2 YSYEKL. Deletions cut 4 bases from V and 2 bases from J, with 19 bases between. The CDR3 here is CASSPYGGKRVTDTQYF. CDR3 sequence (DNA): TGCGCCAGCAGCCCGTATGGGGGGAAGCGGGTCACAGATACGCAGTATTTT.

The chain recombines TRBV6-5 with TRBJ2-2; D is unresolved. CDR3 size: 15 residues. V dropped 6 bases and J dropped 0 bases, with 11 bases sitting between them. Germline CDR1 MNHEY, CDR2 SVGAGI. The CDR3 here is CASRELWANTGELFF. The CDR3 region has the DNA TGTGCCAGCAGGGAACTATGGGCGAACACCGGGGAGCTGTTTTTT.